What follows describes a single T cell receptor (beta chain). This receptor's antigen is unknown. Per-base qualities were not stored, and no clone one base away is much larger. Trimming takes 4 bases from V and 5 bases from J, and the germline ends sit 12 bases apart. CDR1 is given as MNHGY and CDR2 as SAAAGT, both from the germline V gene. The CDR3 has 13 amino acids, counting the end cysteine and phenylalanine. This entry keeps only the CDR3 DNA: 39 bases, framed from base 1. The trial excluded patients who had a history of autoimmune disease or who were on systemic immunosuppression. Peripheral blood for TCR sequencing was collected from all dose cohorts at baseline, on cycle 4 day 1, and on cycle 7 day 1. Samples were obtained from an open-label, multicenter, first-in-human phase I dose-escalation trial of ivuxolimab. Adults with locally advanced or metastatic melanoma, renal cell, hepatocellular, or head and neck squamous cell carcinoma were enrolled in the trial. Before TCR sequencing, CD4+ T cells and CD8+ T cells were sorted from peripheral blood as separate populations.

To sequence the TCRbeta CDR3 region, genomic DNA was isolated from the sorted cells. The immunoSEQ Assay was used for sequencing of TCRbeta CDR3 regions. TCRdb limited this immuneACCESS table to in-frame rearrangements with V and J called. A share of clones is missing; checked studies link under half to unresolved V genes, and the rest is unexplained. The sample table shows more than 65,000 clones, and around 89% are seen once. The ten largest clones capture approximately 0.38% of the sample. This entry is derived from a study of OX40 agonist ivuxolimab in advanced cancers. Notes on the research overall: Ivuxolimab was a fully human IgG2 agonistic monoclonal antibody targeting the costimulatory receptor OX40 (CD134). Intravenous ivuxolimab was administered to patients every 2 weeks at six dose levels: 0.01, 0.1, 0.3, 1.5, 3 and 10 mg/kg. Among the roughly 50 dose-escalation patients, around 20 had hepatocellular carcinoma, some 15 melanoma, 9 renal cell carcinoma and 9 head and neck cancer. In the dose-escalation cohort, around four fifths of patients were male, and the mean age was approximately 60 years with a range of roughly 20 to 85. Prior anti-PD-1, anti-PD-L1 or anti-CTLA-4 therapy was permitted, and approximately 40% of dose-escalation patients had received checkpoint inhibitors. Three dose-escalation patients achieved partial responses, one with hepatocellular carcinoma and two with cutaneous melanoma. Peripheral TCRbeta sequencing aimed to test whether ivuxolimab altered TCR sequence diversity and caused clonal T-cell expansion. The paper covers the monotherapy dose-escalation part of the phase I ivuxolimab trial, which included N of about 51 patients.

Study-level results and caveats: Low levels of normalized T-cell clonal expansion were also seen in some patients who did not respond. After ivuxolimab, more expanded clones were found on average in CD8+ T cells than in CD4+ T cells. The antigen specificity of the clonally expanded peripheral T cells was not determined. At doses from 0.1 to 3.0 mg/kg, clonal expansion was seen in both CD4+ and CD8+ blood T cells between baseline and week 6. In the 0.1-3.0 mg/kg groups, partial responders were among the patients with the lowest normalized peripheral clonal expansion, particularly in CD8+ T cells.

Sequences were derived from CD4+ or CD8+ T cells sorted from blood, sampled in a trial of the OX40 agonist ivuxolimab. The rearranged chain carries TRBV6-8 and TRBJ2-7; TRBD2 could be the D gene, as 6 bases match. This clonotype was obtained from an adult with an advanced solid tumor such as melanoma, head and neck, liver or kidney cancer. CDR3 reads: CASSWEDVDEQYF. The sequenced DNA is TGTGCCAGCAGTTGGGAGGACGTTGACGAGCAGTACTTC.